The 28 T cell receptor beta chains listed next were all sequenced from one sample in a study of OX40 agonist ivuxolimab in advanced cancers. Generated by immunoSEQ multiplex PCR, the TCRdb table keeps only in-frame clones and is missing some. The repertoire holds approximately 74,000 clones, with 75% to 95% as singletons. The sample consisted of CD4+ or CD8+ T cells sorted from blood, taken in a trial of the OX40 agonist ivuxolimab. All receptors come from an adult with an advanced solid tumor such as melanoma, head and neck, liver or kidney cancer.

The rearrangement joins TRBV6-5 to TRBJ1-2, with 10 nucleotides matching TRBD1. The CDR3 is made up of 14 amino acids. Trimming cost V 0 bases and J 8 bases; bases outside gene matches: 3. Germline V gene lookup returns CDR1 MNHEY and CDR2 SVGAGI. CDR3 bases: TGTGCCAGCAGTTACTCGACAGGGGGCTGGGGCTACACCTTC. Translation gives CASSYSTGGWGYTF.

DNA of the CDR3: TGCGCCAGCAGCCCGGCGGGTCAAGGGGGTAAGGGCTACACCTTC. Its translation: CASSPAGQGGKGYTF. The rearrangement links TRBV5-1 to TRBJ1-2, with D perhaps TRBD1 (6 bases). V dropped 4 bases and J dropped 8 bases, with 21 bases sitting between them. Germline V gives CDR1 SGHRS, CDR2 YFSETQ. This CDR3 comprises 15 residues.

This chain links TRBV9 with TRBJ2-1; 9 positions agree with TRBD1. With V trimmed by 3 bases and J by 5 bases, 9 bases remained unmatched. The length of the CDR3 is 16 residues. Germline lookup yields CDR1 SGDLS and CDR2 YYNGEE. This CDR3 reads CASSGSGTGTDNEQFF. The CDR3 nucleotides read TGTGCCAGCAGCGGATCTGGGACAGGGACCGACAATGAGCAGTTCTTC.

The chain couples TRBV13 to TRBJ2-5; 8 bases line up with TRBD1. The CDR3 is 16 residues long. From germline, CDR1 is PRHDT and CDR2 FYEKMQ (reference sequence). V was clipped by 1 base and J by 1 base; unmatched bases: 5. The CDR3 here is CASSLDIGQGQETQYF. The CDR3 bases are TGTGCCAGCAGCTTAGATATCGGACAGGGCCAAGAGACCCAGTACTTC.

J is TRBJ2-7 and V is TRBV5-8; D is ambiguous. Germline loops: CDR1 SGHTS, CDR2 YDEGEE. V lost 2 bases to trimming and J lost 4 bases, with 10 bases between them. This CDR3 spans 13 amino acids. The CDR3 DNA is TGTGCCAGCAGCTTTGGGATGGGGTACGAGCAGTACTTC. Encoded protein: CASSFGMGYEQYF.

The chain has TRBV27 and TRBJ1-1; no definite D call. V shed 7 bases and J shed 4 bases, with 16 bases lying between them. CDR1 MNHEY and CDR2 SMNVEV come from the germline V gene (reference sequence). CDR3 length: 14 amino acids. DNA of the CDR3: TGTGCCAGCAAACTTTCAAATTCCGGCACTGAAGCTTTCTTT. Its protein product is CASKLSNSGTEAFF.

Worth noting for this clone: An end of the junction does not agree with germline; a read error may underlie this. This chain links TRBV6-5 with TRBJ2-2, with no clear D. The CDR3 consists of 15 residues. CDR1 and CDR2 (germline): MNHEY, SVGAGI. The CDR3 bases are TGTGCCAGCAGTTATACCGGGTCCATCACCTGGGAGCTGTTTTTT. Translation: CASSYTGSITWELFF.

The rearrangement uses TRBV11-3 and TRBJ2-3, with D unresolved. Germline V CDR1 and CDR2: SGHNT, YENEEA. This CDR3 contains 15 residues. Trimming took 4 bases from V and 0 from J, leaving 11 bases between them. The CDR3 nucleotides are TGTGCCAGCAGCTCCTCGACGGCTAGCACAGATACGCAGTATTTT. The encoded protein is CASSSSTASTDTQYF.

The rearrangement uses TRBV7-9 and TRBJ2-1; TRBD2 aligns across 7 bases. V lost 1 base to trimming and J lost 2 bases; unmatched junction nucleotides: 5. The CDR3 totals 16 residues. Germline V gives CDR1 SEHNR, CDR2 FQNEAQ (reference sequence). CDR3 nucleotides: TGTGCCAGCAGCTTAGAGGGCGGGAGAGCCTACAATGAGCAGTTCTTC. Protein: CASSLEGGRAYNEQFF.

The J gene is TRBJ2-7, the V gene TRBV4-2, with 7 nucleotides matching TRBD1. Germline V gives CDR1 LGHNA, CDR2 YNFKEQ. V lost 0 bases to trimming and J lost 4 bases; unmatched junction nucleotides: 9. This CDR3 region has 16 residues. The DNA for the CDR3 is TGTGCCAGCAGCCAAGATAAGTGGGGACAGATTTACGAGCAGTACTTC. This codes for CASSQDKWGQIYEQYF.

The V and J genes are TRBV5-8 and TRBJ1-1; D may be TRBD1 (6 bases). Trimming left V 0 bases short and J 5 bases short, with 14 bases between. In germline, CDR1 is SGHTS, CDR2 YDEGEE. The CDR3 totals 15 residues. CDR3 sequence reads: CASSLVPGDGTEAFF. CDR3 in DNA: TGTGCCAGCAGCTTGGTCCCAGGGGATGGTACTGAAGCTTTCTTT.

The J gene is TRBJ1-1, the V gene TRBV7-8, with D tentatively TRBD1 (6 bases). The CDR3 runs to 17 residues. The germline CDR1 and CDR2 sequences are SGHVS and FQNEAQ. Trimming pared 1 base from V and 5 bases from J, leaving 20 bases between. Written as DNA, the CDR3 is TGTGCCAGCAGCTTAGGGATCAGGGGCGCGCCTGTAACTGAAGCTTTCTTT. As protein: CASSLGIRGAPVTEAFF.

This clone occurred once. The chain couples TRBV30 to TRBJ1-2; D is ambiguous. CDR1 is GTSNPN, CDR2 SVGIG, per germline (reference sequence). The CDR3 contains 13 residues. Trimming stripped 2 bases from V and 6 bases from J, with 13 bases between. The CDR3 here is CAWSLGGLNGYTF. DNA for the CDR3: TGTGCCTGGAGTCTGGGCGGTCTAAATGGCTACACCTTC.

V and J are TRBV9 and TRBJ2-1; 12 nucleotides line up with TRBD2. The J segment lost 0 bases and the V segment lost 2 bases, leaving 6 bases of the junction unmatched. The CDR3 length is 18 residues. Germline V gene data show CDR1 as SGDLS and CDR2 as YYNGEE. CDR3 loop: CASSVASGRAGSYNEQFF. The CDR3 bases are TGTGCCAGCAGCGTGGCTAGCGGGAGGGCGGGCTCCTACAATGAGCAGTTCTTC.

This chain links TRBV6-5 with TRBJ1-2, with TRBD1 as a possible D gene (5 bases). Trimming pared 7 bases from V and 3 bases from J, leaving 12 bases between. Germline CDR1 reads MNHEY; CDR2 reads SVGAGI. The CDR3 runs to 13 residues. The CDR3 DNA reads as TGTGCCAGCATGGAGGGGTTTCACTATGGCTACACCTTC. Encoded protein: CASMEGFHYGYTF.

V and J are TRBV7-9 and TRBJ1-5, with no clear D. Trimming removed 0 bases from V and 5 bases from J, with 8 bases in between. The CDR3 runs 14 residues. The V gene's germline CDR1 is SEHNR and CDR2 FQNEAQ (reference sequence). Here the CDR3 reads CASSLAGSYQPQHF. In nucleotides, the CDR3 is TGTGCCAGCAGCTTAGCAGGGTCCTATCAGCCCCAGCATTTT.

This chain connects TRBV4-1 to TRBJ2-2, with no clear D. CDR3 length: 12 amino acids. The V gene's germline CDR1 is MGHRA and CDR2 YSYEKL. V lost 4 bases and J 6 bases, leaving 6 bases between the germline ends. The CDR3 loop is CASSPSPGELFF. The CDR3 DNA follows: TGCGCCAGCAGCCCGTCACCCGGGGAGCTGTTTTTT.

The V call is TRBV30, the J call TRBJ1-5, with TRBD1 as a possible D gene (5 bases). The CDR3 extends over 16 amino acids. Trimming removed 0 bases at V and 0 bases at J, with 12 bases between. The V gene's germline CDR1 is GTSNPN and CDR2 SVGIG (reference sequence). The CDR3 sequence is CAWSVGTEYSNQPQHF. The CDR3 bases are TGTGCCTGGAGTGTAGGGACCGAATATAGCAATCAGCCCCAGCATTTT.

The CDR3 nucleotides are TGCGCCAGCAGCCTGACTGGTTGGGGAGAGCAGTACTTC. This translates into CASSLTGWGEQYF. The rearrangement uses TRBV5-1 and TRBJ2-7; no reliable D call. Between the trimmed V and J ends, which lost 4 bases and 7 bases, there was a span of 15 bases. The CDR3 consists of 13 residues. Germline CDR1 and CDR2: SGHRS and YFSETQ.

V and J are TRBV7-2 and TRBJ1-1, with D possibly matching TRBD1 (5 bases). Germline CDR1 and CDR2: SGHTA and FQGNSA. Trimming removed 6 bases from V and 5 bases from J, with 16 bases in between. The CDR3 is made up of 14 amino acids. The CDR3 here is CASSPGQGSTEAFF. As DNA, the CDR3 is TGTGCCAGCAGTCCCGGGCAGGGCTCGACTGAAGCTTTCTTT.

V and J are TRBV29-1 and TRBJ2-7; 8 bases fit TRBD1. Germline assignment: CDR1 SQVTM and CDR2 ANQGSEA. The length of the CDR3 is 14 residues. With 1 base clipped from V and 6 bases from J, the junction kept 8 bases outside the gene matches. This CDR3 reads CSVEVVDRAPEQYF. The CDR3, as DNA: TGCAGCGTTGAAGTAGTGGACAGGGCTCCCGAGCAGTACTTC.

V usage is TRBV12-5 and J usage is TRBJ1-5; D unresolved. Germline CDR1 reads LGHNT; CDR2 reads FRNRAP. Trimming removed 0 bases from V and 0 bases from J, with 12 bases in between. The CDR3 runs 17 residues. CDR3 nucleotide sequence: TGTGCTAGTGGTTTGGTACTAACCGAGTATAGCAATCAGCCCCAGCATTTT. It yields the protein CASGLVLTEYSNQPQHF.

The chain uses TRBV5-1 and TRBJ2-7, with 11 bases aligning to TRBD1. The ends lost 5 bases at V and 4 bases at J; junction bases unmatched: 8. CDR1 and CDR2 from the germline V gene are SGHRS and YFSETQ. The CDR3 contains 15 residues. The CDR3 bases are TGCGCCAGCAGTTGGGTCGGGACAGGGGGTTACGAGCAGTACTTC. This translates into CASSWVGTGGYEQYF.

The chain employs TRBV19 and TRBJ1-1; the D is unclear. V dropped 6 bases and J dropped 2 bases, with 16 bases sitting between them. Germline CDR1 reads LNHDA; CDR2 reads SQIVND (reference sequence). The CDR3 is made up of 15 amino acids. This CDR3 is CASSPPVADNTEAFF. CDR3 DNA sequence: TGTGCCAGTAGCCCGCCGGTAGCGGATAACACTGAAGCTTTCTTT.

The chain is built from TRBV10-3 and TRBJ1-5; D remains ambiguous. The CDR3 is 12 residues long. Trimming took 3 bases from V and 6 from J, leaving 6 bases between them. Germline CDR1 reads ENHRY; CDR2 reads SYGVKD. The CDR3 DNA is TGTGCCATCAGTGACAAGGGTCAGCCCCAGCATTTT. Its protein product is CAISDKGQPQHF.

This clone has just one count. The rearrangement uses TRBV11-2 and TRBJ1-3, with TRBD1 identical over 7 bases. The CDR3 consists of 14 residues. The V gene's germline CDR1 is SGHAT and CDR2 FQNNGV. The ends lost 5 bases at V and 4 bases at J; junction bases unmatched: 5. CDR3 in amino acids: CASSETGFGNTIYF. The CDR3 DNA reads as TGTGCCAGCAGCGAGACAGGGTTCGGAAACACCATATATTTT. The variable domain in full, completed from reference TRBV11-2 and TRBJ1-3, reads EAGVAQSPRYKIIEKRQSVAFWCNPISGHATLYWYQQILGQGPKLLIQFQNNGVVDDSQLPKDRFSAERLKGVDSTLKIQPAKLEDSAVYLCASSETGFGNTIYFGEGSWLTVV.

The chain recombines TRBV5-1 with TRBJ1-1, with 7 bases lining up with TRBD1. This CDR3 has 12 residues. Trimming removed 3 bases from V and 8 bases from J; junction bases left unmatched: 4. Germline V gene sequence: CDR1 SGHRS, CDR2 YFSETQ. The CDR3: CASSWKGAEAFF. The CDR3 coding sequence is TGCGCCAGCAGCTGGAAGGGGGCGGAAGCTTTCTTT.

This clone was counted between two and nine times. This chain joins TRBV27 and TRBJ1-1; possibly TRBD1 for D (5 bases). Per germline, CDR1 MNHEY and CDR2 SMNVEV (reference sequence). The CDR3 contains 14 residues. V was trimmed by 9 bases and J by 4 bases, leaving 18 bases between them. CDR3 residues: CASFTRGGSTEAFF. The CDR3 DNA sequence: TGTGCCAGTTTCACTCGGGGGGGAAGCACTGAAGCTTTCTTT.